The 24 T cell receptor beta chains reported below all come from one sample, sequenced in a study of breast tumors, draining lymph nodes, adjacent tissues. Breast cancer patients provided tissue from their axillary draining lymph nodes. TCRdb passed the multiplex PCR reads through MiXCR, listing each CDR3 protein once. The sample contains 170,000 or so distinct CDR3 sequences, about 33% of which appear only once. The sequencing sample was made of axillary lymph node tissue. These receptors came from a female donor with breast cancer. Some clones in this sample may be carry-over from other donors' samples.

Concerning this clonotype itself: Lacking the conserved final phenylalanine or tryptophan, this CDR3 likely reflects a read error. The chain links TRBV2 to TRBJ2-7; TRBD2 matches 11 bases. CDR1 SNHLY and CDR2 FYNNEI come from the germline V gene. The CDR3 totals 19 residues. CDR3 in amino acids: CASSRFGRVTSGVPTKQYS. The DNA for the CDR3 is TGCGCCAGCAGCCGATTTGGACGGGTGACTAGCGGGGTTCCTACGAAGCAGTACTCC.

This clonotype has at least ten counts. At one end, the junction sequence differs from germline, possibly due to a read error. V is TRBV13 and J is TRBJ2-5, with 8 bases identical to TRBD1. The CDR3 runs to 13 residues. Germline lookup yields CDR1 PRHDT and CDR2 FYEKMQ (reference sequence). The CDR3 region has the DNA TGTGCCAGCAGCATAGGACAGGGAGAGACCCAGTACTTC. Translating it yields CASSIGQGETQYF.

The CDR3 loop is CASSAGGGSASGANVLTF. DNA for the CDR3: TGTGCCAGCAGTGCGGGAGGGGGCAGCGCCTCTGGGGCCAACGTCCTGACTTTC. The gene calls are TRBV2 and TRBJ2-6; tentatively, D is TRBD2 (8 bases). The V end lost 4 bases, the J end lost 0 bases, and 16 bases lay between the germline ends. CDR3 length: 18 residues. Germline CDR1 and CDR2: SNHLY and FYNNEI. Combining the CDR3 with reference TRBV2 and TRBJ2-6 gives the whole variable domain EPEVTQTPSHQVTQMGQEVILRCVPISNHLYFYWYRQILGQKVEFLVSFYNNEISEKSEIFDDQFSVERPDGSNFTLKIRSTKLEDSAMYFCASSAGGGSASGANVLTFGAGSRLTVL.

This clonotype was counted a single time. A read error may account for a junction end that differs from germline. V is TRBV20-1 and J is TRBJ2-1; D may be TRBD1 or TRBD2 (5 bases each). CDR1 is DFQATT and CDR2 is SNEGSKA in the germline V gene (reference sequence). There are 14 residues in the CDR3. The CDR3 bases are TGCAGTGCTGGGGACCGAGGGTTTTACACTGAGCAGTTCTTC. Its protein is CSAGDRGFYTEQFF.

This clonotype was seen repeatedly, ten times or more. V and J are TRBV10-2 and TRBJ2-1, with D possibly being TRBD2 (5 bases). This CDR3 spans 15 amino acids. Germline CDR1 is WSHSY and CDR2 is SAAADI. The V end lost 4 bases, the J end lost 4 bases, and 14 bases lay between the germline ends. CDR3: CASSVVSGPYNEQFF. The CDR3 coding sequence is TGCGCCAGCAGTGTAGTGAGCGGACCTTACAATGAGCAGTTCTTC.

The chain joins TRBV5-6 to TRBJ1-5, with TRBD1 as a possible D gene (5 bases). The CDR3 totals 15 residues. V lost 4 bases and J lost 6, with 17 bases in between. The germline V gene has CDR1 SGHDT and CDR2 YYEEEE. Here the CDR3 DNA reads TGTGCCAGCAGCCGTACCGGGACCAGGAGTCAGCCCCAGCATTTT. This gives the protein CASSRTGTRSQPQHF. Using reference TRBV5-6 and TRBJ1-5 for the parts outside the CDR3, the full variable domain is DAGVTQSPTHLIKTRGQQVTLRCSPKSGHDTVSWYQQALGQGPQFIFQYYEEEERQRGNFPDRFSGHQFPNYSSELNVNALLLGDSALYLCASSRTGTRSQPQHFGDGTRLSIL.

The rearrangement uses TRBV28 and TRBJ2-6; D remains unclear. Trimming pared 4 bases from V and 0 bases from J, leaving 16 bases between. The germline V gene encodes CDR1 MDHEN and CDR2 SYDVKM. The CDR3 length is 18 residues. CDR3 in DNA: TGTGCCAGCAGTTCCCGTTTCTCTCCGTTCTCTGGGGCCAACGTCCTGACTTTC. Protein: CASSSRFSPFSGANVLTF.

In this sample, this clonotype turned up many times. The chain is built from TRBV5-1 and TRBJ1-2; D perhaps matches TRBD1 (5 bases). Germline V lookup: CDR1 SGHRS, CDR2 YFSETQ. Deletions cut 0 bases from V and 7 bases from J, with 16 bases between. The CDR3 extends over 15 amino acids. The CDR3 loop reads CASSLGQIQVAGYTF. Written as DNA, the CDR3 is TGCGCCAGCAGCTTGGGACAGATACAGGTTGCTGGCTACACCTTC.

The CDR3 region has the DNA TGTGCCAGCGGGCCTACTAGCGGGGGGGCTCAAGAGACCCAGTACTTC. It specifies CASGPTSGGAQETQYF. The rearrangement joins TRBV11-3 to TRBJ2-5; TRBD2 matches at 13 bases. Trimming at V came to 8 bases and at J to 2 bases, leaving 8 bases not matched to a gene. The V gene's germline CDR1 is SGHNT and CDR2 YENEEA. This CDR3 is built from 16 residues.

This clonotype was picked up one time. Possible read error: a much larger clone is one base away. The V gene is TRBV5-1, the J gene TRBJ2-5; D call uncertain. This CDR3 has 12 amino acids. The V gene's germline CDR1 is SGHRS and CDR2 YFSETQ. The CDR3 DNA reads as TGCGCCAGCAGCTTGGACGCGAGAGCCCACTACTTC. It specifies CASSLDARAHYF.

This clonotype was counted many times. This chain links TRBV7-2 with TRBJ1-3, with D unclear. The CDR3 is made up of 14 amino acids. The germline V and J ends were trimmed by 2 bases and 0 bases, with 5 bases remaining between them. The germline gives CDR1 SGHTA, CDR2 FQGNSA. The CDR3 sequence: CASSLQISGNTIYF. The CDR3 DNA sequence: TGTGCCAGCAGCTTACAAATCTCTGGAAACACCATATATTTT.

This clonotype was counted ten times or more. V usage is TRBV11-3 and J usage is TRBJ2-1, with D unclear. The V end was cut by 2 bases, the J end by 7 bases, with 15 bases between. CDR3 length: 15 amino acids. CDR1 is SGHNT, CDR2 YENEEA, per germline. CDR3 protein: CASSLLRSLGNEQFF. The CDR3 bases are TGTGCCAGCAGCTTACTTCGGTCCTTGGGGAATGAGCAGTTCTTC.

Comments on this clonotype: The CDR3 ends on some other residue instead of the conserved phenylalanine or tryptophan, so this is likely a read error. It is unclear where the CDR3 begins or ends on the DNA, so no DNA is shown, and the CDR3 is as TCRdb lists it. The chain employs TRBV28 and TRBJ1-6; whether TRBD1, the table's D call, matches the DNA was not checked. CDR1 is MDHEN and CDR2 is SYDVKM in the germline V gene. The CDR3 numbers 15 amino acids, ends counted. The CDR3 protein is CASSLGQGGNSPLHL.

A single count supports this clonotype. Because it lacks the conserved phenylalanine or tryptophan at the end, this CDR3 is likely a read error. As DNA, the CDR3 is TGTGCCAGCAGCAGGACAGCCATGAACACTGAAGCTTTCTGT. Translated, it gives CASSRTAMNTEAFC. The V and J genes are TRBV7-9 and TRBJ1-1; tentative D call: TRBD1 (6 bases). The CDR3 sequence is 14 residues long. Trimming removed 5 bases at V and 0 bases at J, with 10 bases between. Germline values: CDR1 SEHNR, CDR2 FQNEAQ (reference sequence).

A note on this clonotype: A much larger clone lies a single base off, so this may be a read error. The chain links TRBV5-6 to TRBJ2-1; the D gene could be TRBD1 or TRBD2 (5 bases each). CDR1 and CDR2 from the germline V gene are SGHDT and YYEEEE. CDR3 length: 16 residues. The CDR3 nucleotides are TGTGGCAGCAGCTTGTCTTCGCGGTTACCGTGGGGGGAGCAGTTCTTC. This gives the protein CGSSLSSRLPWGEQFF.

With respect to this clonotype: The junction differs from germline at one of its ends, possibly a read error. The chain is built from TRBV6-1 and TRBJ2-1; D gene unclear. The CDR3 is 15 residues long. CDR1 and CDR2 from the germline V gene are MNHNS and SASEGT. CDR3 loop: CASTFDAAPVDEQVF. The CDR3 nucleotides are TGTGCCAGCACTTTTGACGCCGCGCCCGTCGATGAGCAGGTCTTC.

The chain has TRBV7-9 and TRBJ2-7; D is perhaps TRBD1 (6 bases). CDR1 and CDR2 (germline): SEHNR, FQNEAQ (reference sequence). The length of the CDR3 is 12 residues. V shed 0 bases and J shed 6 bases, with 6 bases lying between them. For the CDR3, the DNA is TGTGCCAGCAGCTTAGCCAGGGGCGAGCAGTACTTC. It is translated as CASSLARGEQYF.

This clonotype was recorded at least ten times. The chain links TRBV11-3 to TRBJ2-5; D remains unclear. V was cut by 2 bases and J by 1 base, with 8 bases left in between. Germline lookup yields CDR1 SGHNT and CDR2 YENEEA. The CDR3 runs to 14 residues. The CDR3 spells CASSLLRSQETQYF. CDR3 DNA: TGTGCCAGCAGCTTACTCAGGAGCCAAGAGACCCAGTACTTC.

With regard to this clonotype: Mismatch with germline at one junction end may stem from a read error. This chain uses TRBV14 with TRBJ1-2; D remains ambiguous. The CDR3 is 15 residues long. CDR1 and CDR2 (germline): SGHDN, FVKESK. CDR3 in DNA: TGTGCCAGCAGCCAAGTGTCGAACCTGGATTATGACTACACCTTC. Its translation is CASSQVSNLDYDYTF.

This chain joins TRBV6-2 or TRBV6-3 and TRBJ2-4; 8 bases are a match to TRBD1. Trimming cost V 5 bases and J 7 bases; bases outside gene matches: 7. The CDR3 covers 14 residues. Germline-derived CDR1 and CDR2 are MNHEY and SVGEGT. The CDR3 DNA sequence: TGTGCCAGCAGTCCACAGGGGGTCGGGAACATTCAGTACTTC. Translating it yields CASSPQGVGNIQYF.

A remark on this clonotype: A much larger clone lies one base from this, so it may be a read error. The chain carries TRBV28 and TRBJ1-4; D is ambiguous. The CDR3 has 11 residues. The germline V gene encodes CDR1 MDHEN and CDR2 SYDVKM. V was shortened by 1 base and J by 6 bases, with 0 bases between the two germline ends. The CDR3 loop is CASSLYEKLFF. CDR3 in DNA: TGTGCCAGCAGTTTATATGAAAAACTGTTTTTT.

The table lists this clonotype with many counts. This CDR3 is CASSQADRVGTDTQYF. The CDR3 bases are TGCGCCAGCAGCCAAGCTGACAGGGTGGGCACAGATACGCAGTATTTT. The chain joins TRBV4-1 to TRBJ2-3, with 7 bases that match TRBD1. The CDR3 is made up of 16 amino acids. Germline V gene lookup returns CDR1 MGHRA and CDR2 YSYEKL. The V segment lost 1 base and the J segment 1 base; nucleotides outside the gene matches: 5.

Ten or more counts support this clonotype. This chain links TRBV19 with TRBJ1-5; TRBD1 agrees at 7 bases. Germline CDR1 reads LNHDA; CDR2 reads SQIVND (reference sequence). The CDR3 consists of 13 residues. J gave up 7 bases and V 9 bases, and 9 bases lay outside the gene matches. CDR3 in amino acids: CASTGQVGQPQHF. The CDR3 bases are TGTGCCAGCACAGGACAGGTTGGACAGCCCCAGCATTTT.

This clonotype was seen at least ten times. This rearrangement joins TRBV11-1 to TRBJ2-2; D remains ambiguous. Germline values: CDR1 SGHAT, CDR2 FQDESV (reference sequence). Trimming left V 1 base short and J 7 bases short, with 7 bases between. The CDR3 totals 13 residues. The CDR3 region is CASSLEEYGELFF. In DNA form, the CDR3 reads TGTGCCAGCAGCTTAGAAGAGTACGGGGAGCTGTTTTTT.